These 5 T cell receptor beta chains came from one sample sequenced in a study of OX40 agonist ivuxolimab in advanced cancers. TCRdb's copy holds only in-frame clones and misses some; the assay was immunoSEQ multiplex PCR. The sample holds tens of thousands of clones, around 89% seen once. The specimen was CD4+ or CD8+ T cells sorted from blood, collected in a trial of the OX40 agonist ivuxolimab. These receptors originate from an adult with an advanced solid tumor such as melanoma, head and neck, liver or kidney cancer.

The chain employs TRBV7-9 and TRBJ2-7, with 7 nucleotides matching TRBD2. From germline, CDR1 is SEHNR and CDR2 FQNEAQ (reference sequence). V lost 2 bases to trimming and J lost 3 bases; unmatched junction nucleotides: 7. CDR3 size: 15 residues. CDR3 in amino acids: CASSLSPGGGYEQYF. DNA for the CDR3: TGTGCCAGCAGCTTATCACCGGGAGGTGGCTACGAGCAGTACTTC.

The CDR3 spells CASASGGRGKETQYF. The CDR3 DNA sequence: TGTGCCAGCGCGTCAGGGGGAAGAGGAAAAGAGACCCAGTACTTC. The rearrangement links TRBV18 to TRBJ2-5; 7 bases line up with TRBD1. The CDR3 contains 15 residues. The germline V gene encodes CDR1 KGHSH and CDR2 LQKENI. Trimming removed 8 bases from V and 3 bases from J; junction bases left unmatched: 12.

The chain has TRBV7-3 and TRBJ1-1; possibly TRBD1 for D (6 bases). Germline V lookup: CDR1 SGHTA, CDR2 FQGTGA. This CDR3 has 12 amino acids. V lost 2 bases and J lost 8, with 9 bases in between. The DNA of the CDR3 is TGTGCCAGCAGCTTAGGCGGACAGGAAGCTTTCTTT. Translated: CASSLGGQEAFF.

V usage is TRBV12-5 and J usage is TRBJ2-7, with TRBD2 matching over 10 bases. The J call may be faulty, since TRBJ2-1 better matches the DNA end. The CDR3 length is 15 residues. CDR1 and CDR2 (germline): LGHNT, FRNRAP. Written as DNA, the CDR3 is TGTGCTAGTGGTTTGACTAGCGGGATTAACAATGAGCAGTTCTTC. Amino acids: CASGLTSGINNEQFF.

The genes are TRBV6-5 and TRBJ2-7, with D tentatively TRBD2 (6 bases). V gave up 4 bases and J gave up 6 bases, with 22 bases separating them. This CDR3 spans 16 amino acids. The germline CDR1 and CDR2 sequences are MNHEY and SVGAGI. The CDR3 DNA sequence: TGTGCCAGCAGTTTTAAGGAGGGGCTCCAGGGAAGCGAGCAGTACTTC. Protein product: CASSFKEGLQGSEQYF.